This TCR beta chain derives from a study of post-analysis software for immune sequencing data (dated by TCRdb to 2014 to 2015). Broadly, across the study: Relapsing-remitting, secondary progressive and progressive-relapsing multiple sclerosis were recorded as disease courses, and subtype annotation was lacking for some patients. The patient repertoires were set against about eleven previously published healthy control repertoires from donors whose ages ranged from roughly 6 to 25 years. A subset of samples was prepared in parallel using single-end sample barcoding, then pooled and co-amplified after Illumina adapter ligation. The study at large found these results: Significantly lower normalized Chao1 diversity was found in multiple sclerosis patients than in controls, suggesting substantial peripheral T-cell clonal expansion. The control group was slightly older than the multiple sclerosis patient group. Strong co-clustering of samples prepared in the same batch was shown by direct clustering with F measure, prompting a batch-effect correction. Patients showed significantly higher frequencies than controls for a handful of TRBV segments, among them TRBV5-6, TRBV5-1 and TRBV20-1.

This clonotype was observed a few times. Its cognate antigen has yet to be identified. No base quality values were provided; no much bigger clone lies one nucleotide off. Germline trimming: 2 bases from V, 8 bases from J; junction bases outside gene matches: 9. From the cysteine through the phenylalanine, the CDR3 covers 15 amino acids. Only CDR3 DNA is held: 45 bases, read in frame from base 1. Sequences SGDLS (CDR1) and YYNGEE (CDR2) are obtained from the germline V gene. To demonstrate the VDJtools post-analysis software, TCR beta repertoires were profiled from the peripheral blood of over ten young patients with multiple sclerosis. Multiple sclerosis patients were children and adolescents aged roughly 6 to 16 years. The library was generated by PCR. TCRdb names Illumina HiSeq 2500 as the instrument used. To reduce PCR and sequencing biases, unique molecular identifiers were built into the TCR beta cDNA libraries. Every 1 to 10 million input T cells yielded approximately 500,000 cDNA molecules, meaning each molecule approximated one T cell. Patient libraries were prepared and sequenced with the same protocol used for the earlier healthy control dataset. Samples belonging to the same batch were prepared together, multiplexed and sequenced on a shared HiSeq lane. In the source study's methods: MIGEC handled the raw barcoded reads, throwing out single-read molecular identifier groups before consensus assembly and CDR3 extraction. Clonotype tables were post-analysed with VDJtools, normalizing diversity by down-sampling all datasets to the smallest sample size. To correct batch-related cross-sample contamination, repertoire overlap clustering matched CDR3 amino acid sequences but not nucleotide sequences. TCRdb cleaned the public reads at Q25 with fastp, built clones with MiXCR and kept in-frame beta chains. Each entry is one CDR3 protein sequence, shown with its most common DNA and genes. The V and J calls shown here were made by TCRdb, not taken from the authors' results. Recorded for this sample are 650,000 to 850,000 distinct CDR3 sequences; roughly 58% of them occurred a single time. The ten largest clones capture approximately 4.3% of the sample.

The sequence was collected from a girl aged 10 to 17 with multiple sclerosis. Recombination connected TRBV9 to TRBJ2-1, and 8 junction bases match TRBD1. Sequencing was performed on blood. The DNA reads as follows: TGTGCCAGCAGCGTTACAGGGGGATCATTTCATGAGCAGTTCTTC. Its coded protein is CASSVTGGSFHEQFF.